The rows below give T cell receptor beta chains drawn from one sample of a study of T cell responses to AZD1222 COVID-19 vaccine. Libraries were prepared by immunoSEQ multiplex PCR; TCRdb keeps only in-frame clonotypes and omits some of them. The sample has approximately 91,000 clones, 70% to 90% seen once; the top ten hold roughly 15%. The sample here was peripheral blood, taken on day 0 of AZD1222 vaccination. These receptors were taken from an adult in good health. Both conserved end residues are part of each CDR3. The D gene is left open where the match is weak.

cdr3_aa d_call j_call cdr3_length v_call
CASSTQGGNTIYF NA TRBJ1-3 13 TRBV5-1
CASSLGGGSYGYTF NA TRBJ1-2 14 TRBV7-6
CAWSKNTGELFF NA TRBJ2-2 12 TRBV30
CASSYSNGRDTEAFF NA TRBJ1-1 15 TRBV6-5
CATTRQGTGEQFF TRBD1 TRBJ2-1 13 TRBV24-1
CASSRDRTMNTEAFF TRBD1 TRBJ1-1 15 TRBV7-3
CASSLRVSSYEQYF NA TRBJ2-7 14 TRBV13
CASRRGVITGELFF NA TRBJ2-2 14 TRBV6-5
CASSPPVAGQKSEAFF NA TRBJ1-1 16 TRBV5-1
CAWTANSYEQYF NA TRBJ2-7 12 TRBV30
CAWSLPGGFIDTEAFF NA TRBJ1-1 16 TRBV30
CASSLDARELFF NA TRBJ2-2 12 TRBV7-9
CATSTLDGGSGEKLFF NA TRBJ1-4 16 TRBV15
CASGQAGMAQYF NA TRBJ2-5 12 TRBV12-5
CASSIRPSNQPQHF NA TRBJ1-5 14 TRBV19
CASSPRGLAGVYSEQFF TRBD2 TRBJ2-1 17 TRBV5-4
CASTPGHSAGEQYF NA TRBJ2-7 14 TRBV6-6
CASSSSGGAQPQHF TRBD1 TRBJ1-5 14 TRBV7-2
CASSPIARDRDGYTF TRBD1 TRBJ1-2 15 TRBV5-6
CASSPINRGIDTEAFF TRBD1 TRBJ1-1 16 TRBV18
CASSMPANTQYF NA TRBJ2-3 12 TRBV19
CASSLVEGTQYF NA TRBJ2-3 12 TRBV27
CASSFRGQGSTGELFF NA TRBJ2-2 16 TRBV7-6
CASSLEYRQHQPQHF NA TRBJ1-5 15 TRBV28
CASSVGNYNEQFF NA TRBJ2-1 13 TRBV9
CASSQPTGAPGLNTEAFF TRBD1 TRBJ1-1 18 TRBV23-1
CASSYSGAGINYGYTF NA TRBJ1-2 16 TRBV6-5
CASSPEGGVRNTEAFF NA TRBJ1-1 16 TRBV7-3
CASSVATHPDRSNSPLHF NA TRBJ1-6 18 TRBV9
CASSLGTSGGKTQYF TRBD2 TRBJ2-5 15 TRBV4-2
CASSVGTEYEQYF NA TRBJ2-7 13 TRBV9
CASSPSLHGYSGNTIYF NA TRBJ1-3 17 TRBV3-1/TRBV3-2
CASSSARWATEAFF NA TRBJ1-1 14 TRBV6-2/TRBV6-3
CASSLGPGGYYGYTF NA TRBJ1-2 15 TRBV5-4
CASSEVGGLITGELFF NA TRBJ2-2 16 TRBV6-1
CAWSVPGQNEKLFF TRBD1 TRBJ1-4 14 TRBV30
CASSSGPGPQYEQFF NA TRBJ2-1 15 TRBV7-3
CASSLALPGGTEAFF NA TRBJ1-1 15 TRBV7-6
CASSQLAATNEKLFF NA TRBJ1-4 15 TRBV19
CASSYYLAGGTDTQYF TRBD2 TRBJ2-3 16 TRBV3-1/TRBV3-2